This TCR beta chain was observed in a study of breast tumors, draining lymph nodes, adjacent tissues. Study-wide results and caveats: That most tumor T cells come from lymph nodes remained unproven. Data fit most tumor T cells coming from lymph node, expanding in tumor. Tumors had less TCR diversity than lymph nodes, more than nontumor tissue.

This clonotype was found many times. Its antigen remains unknown. Axillary draining lymph nodes of breast cancer patients supplied the node samples. This CDR3 has 15 amino acids. The V gene lost 2 bases and the J gene lost 0 bases, with 11 bases spanning the gap. CDR1 and CDR2 (germline): DFQATT, SNEGSKA (reference sequence). TCRdb ran MiXCR on the multiplex PCR reads and lists one entry per CDR3 protein. The sample lists some 250,000 distinct CDR3 sequences, less than 35% seen once, with approximately 3.5% in the top ten. Sample: axillary lymph node tissue. This sequence joins TRBV20-1 and TRBJ1-5, with unresolved D. This TCR was sampled from a female donor with breast cancer. Some clones in this sample may be carry-over from other donors' samples. The DNA for the CDR3 is TGCAGTGCTAGACTTACAGACGATAGCAATCAGCCCCAGCATTTT. It translates to CSARLTDDSNQPQHF.